The entry that follows covers one TCR beta chain sequence. The antigen is undetermined. Investigators sorted each CD8+ T cell subset in triplicate, taking over 250,000 cells each time. Naive CD8+ T cells were CD45RO-CCR7+CD27+CD95-. The entry originates in a study of CXCR3-negative and CXCR3-positive naive CD8 T cells. Findings and limits, study-wide: The study found that naive CXCR3-negative and CXCR3-positive cells shared TRBV-TRBJ usage, while memory cells differed. Relative to CXCR3-negative naive cells, CXCR3-positive naive cells had more hydrophobic TRB CDR3s. TRB CDR3 properties were used to infer TCR strength, and surface CD5 was comparable between naive subsets.

CDR3 length: 15 residues. Looked up from germline, CDR1 is SQVTM and CDR2 is ANQGSEA. Libraries were UMI-labeled 5' RACE TRB cDNA. No DNA is given; TCRdb re-called the 5' RACE reads and lists each CDR3 protein once. Its clone listing holds some 140,000 distinct CDR3 sequences. The sequence was collected from a human donor in good health. Some clones in this sample may be carry-over from other donors' samples. Sample: naive CXCR3+ CD8+ T cells from blood. As for subset: CD45RO-CCR7+CD27+CD95- naive CD8+ T cells expressing CXCR3 (TNR3+). The V gene is TRBV29-1, the J gene TRBJ2-1; TCRdb picks TRBD1, but there is no DNA to check that call. CDR3 sequence: CSVTGTGGSYNEQFF.